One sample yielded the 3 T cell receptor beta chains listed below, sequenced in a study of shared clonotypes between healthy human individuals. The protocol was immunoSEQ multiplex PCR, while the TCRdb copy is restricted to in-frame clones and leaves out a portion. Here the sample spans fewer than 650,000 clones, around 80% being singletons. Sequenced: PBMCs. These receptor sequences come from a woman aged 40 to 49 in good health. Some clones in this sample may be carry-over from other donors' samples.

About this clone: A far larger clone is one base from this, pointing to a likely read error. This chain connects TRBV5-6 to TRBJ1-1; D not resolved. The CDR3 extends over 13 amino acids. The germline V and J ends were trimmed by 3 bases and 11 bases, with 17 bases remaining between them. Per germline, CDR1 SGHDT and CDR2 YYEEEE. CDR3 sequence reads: CASSSILLNNAFF. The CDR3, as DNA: TGTGCCAGCAGCTCGATCCTACTGAACAATGCTTTCTTT.

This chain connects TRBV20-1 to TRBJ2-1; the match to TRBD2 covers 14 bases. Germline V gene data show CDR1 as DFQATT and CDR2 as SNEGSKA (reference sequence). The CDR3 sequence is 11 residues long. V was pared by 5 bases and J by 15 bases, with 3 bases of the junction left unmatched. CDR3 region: CSAGTSGRVFF. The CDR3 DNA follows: TGCAGTGCTGGGACTAGCGGGAGAGTGTTCTTC.

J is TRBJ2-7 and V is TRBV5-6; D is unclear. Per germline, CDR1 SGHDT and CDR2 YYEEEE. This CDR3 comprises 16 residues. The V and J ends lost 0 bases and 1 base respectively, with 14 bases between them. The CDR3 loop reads CASSLATATGSYEQYF. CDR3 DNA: TGTGCCAGCAGCTTGGCGACGGCGACCGGGTCCTACGAGCAGTACTTC.